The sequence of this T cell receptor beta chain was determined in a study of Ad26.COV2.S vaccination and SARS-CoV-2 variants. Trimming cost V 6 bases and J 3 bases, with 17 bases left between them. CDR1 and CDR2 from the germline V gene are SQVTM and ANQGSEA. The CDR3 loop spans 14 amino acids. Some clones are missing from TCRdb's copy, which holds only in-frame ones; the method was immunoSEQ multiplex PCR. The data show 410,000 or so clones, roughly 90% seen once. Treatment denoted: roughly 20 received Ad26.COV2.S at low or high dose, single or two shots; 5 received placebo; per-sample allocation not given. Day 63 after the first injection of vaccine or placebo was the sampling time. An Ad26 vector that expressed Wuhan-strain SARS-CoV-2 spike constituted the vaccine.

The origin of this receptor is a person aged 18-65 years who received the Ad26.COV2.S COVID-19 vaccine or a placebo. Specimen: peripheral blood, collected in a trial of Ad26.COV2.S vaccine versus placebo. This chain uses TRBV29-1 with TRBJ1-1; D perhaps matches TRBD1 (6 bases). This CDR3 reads CSVAMGARYTEAFF. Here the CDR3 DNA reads TGCAGCGTAGCGATGGGGGCTCGGTACACTGAAGCTTTCTTT.